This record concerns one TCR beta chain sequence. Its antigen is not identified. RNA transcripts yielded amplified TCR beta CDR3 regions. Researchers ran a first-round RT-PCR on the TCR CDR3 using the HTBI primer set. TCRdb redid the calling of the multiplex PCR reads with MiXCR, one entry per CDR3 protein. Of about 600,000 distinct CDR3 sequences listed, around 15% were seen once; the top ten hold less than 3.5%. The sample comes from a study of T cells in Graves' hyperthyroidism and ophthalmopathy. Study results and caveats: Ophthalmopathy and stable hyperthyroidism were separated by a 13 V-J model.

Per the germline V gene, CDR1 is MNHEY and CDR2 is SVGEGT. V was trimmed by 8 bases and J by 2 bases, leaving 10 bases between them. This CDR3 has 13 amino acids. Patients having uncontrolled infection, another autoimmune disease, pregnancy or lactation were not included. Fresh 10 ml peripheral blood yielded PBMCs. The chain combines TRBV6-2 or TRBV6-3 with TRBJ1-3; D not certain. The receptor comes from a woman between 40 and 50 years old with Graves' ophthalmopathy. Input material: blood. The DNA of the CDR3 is TGTGCCAGCCTGCCCGGGACTGGAAACACCATATATTTT. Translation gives CASLPGTGNTIYF.